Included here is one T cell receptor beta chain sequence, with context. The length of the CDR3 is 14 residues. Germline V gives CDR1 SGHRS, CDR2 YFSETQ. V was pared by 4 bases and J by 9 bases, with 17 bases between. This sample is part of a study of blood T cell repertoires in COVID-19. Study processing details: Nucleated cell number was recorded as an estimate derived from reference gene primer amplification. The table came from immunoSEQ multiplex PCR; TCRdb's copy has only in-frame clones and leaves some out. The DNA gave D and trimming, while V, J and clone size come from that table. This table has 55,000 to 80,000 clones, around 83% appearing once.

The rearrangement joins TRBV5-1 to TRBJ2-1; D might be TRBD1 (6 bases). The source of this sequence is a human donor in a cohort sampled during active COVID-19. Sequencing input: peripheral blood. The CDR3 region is CASSVDSAGVEQFF. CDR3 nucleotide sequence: TGCGCCAGCAGCGTGGACAGTGCGGGTGTTGAGCAGTTCTTC.